The subject of this entry is one T cell receptor (beta chain). Its cognate antigen is unknown. The data originate from a study of OX40 agonist ivuxolimab in advanced cancers. Notes on the study in general: Normalized T-cell clonal expansion was also low in some nonresponders. Partial responders at 0.1-3.0 mg/kg had among the lowest clonal expansion.

V shed 5 bases and J 3 bases; nucleotides not matched to a gene: 12. This CDR3 contains 16 residues. Germline CDR1 SNHLY, CDR2 FYNNEI. Using immunoSEQ multiplex PCR, the repertoire was profiled, and TCRdb retains in-frame clones only, with some absent. Among roughly 9,400 clones, approximately 66% were seen once, and the ten largest hold 28%. This receptor was taken from an adult with an advanced solid tumor such as melanoma, head and neck, liver or kidney cancer. This sample comprised CD4+ or CD8+ T cells sorted from blood, obtained in a trial of the OX40 agonist ivuxolimab. The rearrangement links TRBV2 to TRBJ2-7; 8 bases agree with TRBD1. The CDR3 spells CASSSLPGQGYYEQYF. In DNA form, the CDR3 reads TGTGCCAGCAGTTCTCTGCCTGGACAGGGATACTACGAGCAGTACTTC.